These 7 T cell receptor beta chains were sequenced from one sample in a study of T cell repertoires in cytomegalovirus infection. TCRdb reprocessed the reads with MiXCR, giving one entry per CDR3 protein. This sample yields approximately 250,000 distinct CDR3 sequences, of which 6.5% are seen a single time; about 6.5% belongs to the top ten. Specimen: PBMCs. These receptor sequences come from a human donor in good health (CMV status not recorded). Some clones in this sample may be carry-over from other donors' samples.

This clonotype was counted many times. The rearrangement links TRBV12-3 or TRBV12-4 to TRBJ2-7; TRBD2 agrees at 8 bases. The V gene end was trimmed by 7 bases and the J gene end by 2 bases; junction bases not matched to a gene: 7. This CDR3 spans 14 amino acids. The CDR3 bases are TGTGCCAGCACCCCCGGGGGGGGACCCTACGAGCAGTACTTC. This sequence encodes CASTPGGGPYEQYF.

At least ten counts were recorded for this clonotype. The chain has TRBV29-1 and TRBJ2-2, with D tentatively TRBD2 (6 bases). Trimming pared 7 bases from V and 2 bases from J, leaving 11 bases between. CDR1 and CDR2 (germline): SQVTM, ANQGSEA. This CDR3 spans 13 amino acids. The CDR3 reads CSADGRNTGELFF. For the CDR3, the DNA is TGCAGCGCGGACGGGAGAAACACCGGGGAGCTGTTTTTT.

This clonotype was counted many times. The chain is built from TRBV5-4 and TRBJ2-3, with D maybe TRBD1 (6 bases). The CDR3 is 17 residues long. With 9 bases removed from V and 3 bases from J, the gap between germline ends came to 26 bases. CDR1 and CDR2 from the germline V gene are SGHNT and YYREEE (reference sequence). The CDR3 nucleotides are TGTGCCACAACTGACCTGACAGGCCGAGTCGTGACAGATACGCAGTATTTT. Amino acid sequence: CATTDLTGRVVTDTQYF. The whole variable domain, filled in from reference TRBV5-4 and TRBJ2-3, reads ETGVTQSPTHLIKTRGQQVTLRCSSQSGHNTVSWYQQALGQGPQFIFQYYREEENGRGNFPPRFSGLQFPNYSSELNVNALELDDSALYLCATTDLTGRVVTDTQYFGPGTRLTVL.

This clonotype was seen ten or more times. The CDR3 is CSALFRATSNEQFF. In DNA, the CDR3 is TGCAGTGCTCTCTTTCGGGCCACCTCCAATGAGCAGTTCTTC. The rearrangement joins TRBV20-1 to TRBJ2-1; D gene uncertain. Trimming left V 5 bases short and J 6 bases short, with 17 bases between. This CDR3 comprises 14 residues. Germline loops: CDR1 DFQATT, CDR2 SNEGSKA (reference sequence).

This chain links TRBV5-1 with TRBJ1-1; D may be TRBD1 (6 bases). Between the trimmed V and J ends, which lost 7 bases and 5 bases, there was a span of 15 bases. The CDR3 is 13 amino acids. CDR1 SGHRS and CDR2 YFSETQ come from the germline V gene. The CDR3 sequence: CASYRDTGTEAFF. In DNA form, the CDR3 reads TGCGCCAGCTACCGGGACACCGGGACTGAAGCTTTCTTT.

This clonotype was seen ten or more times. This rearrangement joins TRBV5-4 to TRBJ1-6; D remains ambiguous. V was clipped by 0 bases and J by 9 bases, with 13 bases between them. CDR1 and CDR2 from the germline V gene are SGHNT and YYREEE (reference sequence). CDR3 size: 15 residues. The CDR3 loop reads CASSLAFGTISPLHF. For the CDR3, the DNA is TGTGCCAGCAGCTTGGCCTTTGGCACAATTTCACCCCTCCACTTT.

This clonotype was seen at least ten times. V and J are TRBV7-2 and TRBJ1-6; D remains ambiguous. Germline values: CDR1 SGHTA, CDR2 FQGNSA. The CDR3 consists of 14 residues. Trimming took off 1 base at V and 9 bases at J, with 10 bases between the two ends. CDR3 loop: CASSLVKLRSPLHF. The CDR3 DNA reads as TGTGCCAGCAGCTTAGTAAAATTACGTTCACCCCTCCACTTT.